Below are 16 T cell receptor beta chains sequenced from a single sample in a study of CD8 T cells in Susac syndrome. Reverse transcription used roughly 0.45 to 1 ug RNA and random hexamers. TCRdb analysed the immunoSEQ multiplex PCR reads with MiXCR anew, one entry per CDR3 protein. The sample lists 40,000 to 60,000 distinct CDR3 sequences, 85% to 95% occurring once. Source material: CD8+ T cells from PBMCs. These receptors all come from a human donor with multiple sclerosis.

This chain connects TRBV3-1 to TRBJ1-5; no firm D call. The CDR3 totals 13 residues. Germline V CDR1 and CDR2: LGHDT, YNNKEL (reference sequence). Trimming removed 4 bases from V and 4 bases from J, with 8 bases in between. The CDR3 loop is CASSLTINQPQHF. CDR3 DNA: TGTGCCAGCAGCCTTACTATTAATCAGCCCCAGCATTTT.

This chain connects TRBV29-1 to TRBJ2-7; TRBD1 or TRBD2 may be the D gene (5 bases each). The germline V gene has CDR1 SQVTM and CDR2 ANQGSEA. The length of the CDR3 is 14 residues. V shed 1 base and J shed 0 bases, with 10 bases lying between them. In DNA, the CDR3 is TGCAGCGTTGAAGGGGACGGCCTCTCCTACGAGCAGTACTTC. Translating it yields CSVEGDGLSYEQYF.

The chain recombines TRBV7-9 with TRBJ2-5, with a tentative D call TRBD1 (6 bases). CDR1 is SEHNR, CDR2 FQNEAQ, per germline (reference sequence). This CDR3 spans 14 amino acids. Between the trimmed V and J ends, which lost 1 base and 5 bases, there was a span of 11 bases. The CDR3 spells CASSLVGGTETQYF. The CDR3 DNA reads TGTGCCAGCAGCTTAGTTGGGGGCACGGAGACCCAGTACTTC.

V gene TRBV30 combines with J gene TRBJ1-1, with D tentatively TRBD1 (5 bases). Trimming cost V 4 bases and J 1 base, with 16 bases left between them. Germline lookup yields CDR1 GTSNPN and CDR2 SVGIG (reference sequence). The CDR3 has 15 residues. The CDR3 region is CAWTIIGARNTEAFF. Here the CDR3 DNA reads TGTGCCTGGACCATTATCGGGGCCAGGAACACTGAAGCTTTCTTT.

The chain joins TRBV6-2 or TRBV6-3 to TRBJ1-2; TRBD1 matches 7 bases. V was pared by 4 bases and J by 8 bases, with 7 bases of the junction left unmatched. In germline, CDR1 is MNHEY, CDR2 SVGEGT. The CDR3 runs to 13 residues. This CDR3 is CASSSRGQFGYTF. The CDR3 DNA reads TGTGCCAGCAGTTCAAGGGGACAGTTCGGCTACACCTTC.

The chain couples TRBV11-2 to TRBJ2-7; TRBD1 matches 7 bases. Germline CDR1 is SGHAT and CDR2 is FQNNGV. The CDR3 is made up of 17 amino acids. V lost 0 bases to trimming and J lost 4 bases; unmatched junction nucleotides: 12. The CDR3 loop is CASSLDDAGGEYYEQYF. CDR3 in DNA: TGTGCCAGCAGCTTAGATGACGCAGGGGGTGAATATTACGAGCAGTACTTC.

V gene TRBV5-1 combines with J gene TRBJ2-7; maybe TRBD2 (7 bases). The length of the CDR3 is 16 residues. The germline V gene has CDR1 SGHRS and CDR2 YFSETQ. Trimming pared 0 bases from V and 1 base from J, leaving 14 bases between. The CDR3 DNA is TGCGCCAGCAGCTTGGGTCGGGCGGGGGCGTCCTACGAGCAGTACTTC. Its protein product is CASSLGRAGASYEQYF.

The chain carries TRBV10-3 and TRBJ1-2; TRBD1 matches 7 bases. There are 11 residues in the CDR3. The V and J ends lost 7 bases and 8 bases, in that order; junction bases with no gene match: 4. Germline CDR1 is ENHRY and CDR2 is SYGVKD. CDR3 in DNA: TGTGCCATCACATGGACAGGAGGCTACACCTTC. Its translation is CAITWTGGYTF.

The chain carries TRBV23-1 and TRBJ2-1; TRBD1 matches at 8 bases. TRBV23-1 falls under the ORF class, with uncertain function. The CDR3 is 18 amino acids. V gave up 0 bases and J gave up 4 bases; unmatched junction bases: 11. The CDR3 bases are TGCGCCAGCAGTCAATCGAAGCCCGACAGGGGAAAATACAATGAGCAGTTCTTC. Translating it yields CASSQSKPDRGKYNEQFF.

The chain recombines TRBV29-1 with TRBJ1-2; D is unclear. The V end lost 7 bases, the J end lost 8 bases, and 23 bases lay between the germline ends. The CDR3 runs 14 residues. The germline gives CDR1 SQVTM, CDR2 ANQGSEA. The CDR3 coding sequence is TGCAGCGGGGGAGGCGAGGACCAGGAGTACGGCTACACCTTC. This sequence encodes CSGGGEDQEYGYTF.

The rearrangement joins TRBV7-2 to TRBJ2-3, with 11 positions matching TRBD2. The CDR3 is made up of 14 amino acids. Germline V CDR1 and CDR2: SGHTA, FQGNSA. The V gene end was trimmed by 5 bases and the J gene end by 6 bases; junction bases not matched to a gene: 4. In DNA form, the CDR3 reads TGTGCCAGCAGCAAGACTAGCGGGGTCGATACGCAGTATTTT. Translation: CASSKTSGVDTQYF.

The J gene is TRBJ2-7, the V gene TRBV5-1; 11 bases match TRBD1. Trimming took 7 bases from V and 5 from J; bases not matched to a gene: 14. The CDR3 is made up of 16 amino acids. The germline V gene encodes CDR1 SGHRS and CDR2 YFSETQ. The DNA for the CDR3 is TGCGCCAGCGGGCGCCCCTGGGGACAGGGGGACAACGAGCAGTACTTC. This codes for CASGRPWGQGDNEQYF.

The rearrangement uses TRBV4-3 and TRBJ1-1; unclear D gene. Per germline, CDR1 LGHNA and CDR2 YSLEER. The CDR3 totals 16 residues. V lost 0 bases to trimming and J lost 0 bases, with 11 bases between them. Written as DNA, the CDR3 is TGCGCCAGCAGCCAAGATTTGGTACAGCTGAACACTGAAGCTTTCTTT. Its protein product is CASSQDLVQLNTEAFF.

V is TRBV20-1 and J is TRBJ2-1, with D hard to call. This CDR3 region has 13 residues. The V gene's germline CDR1 is DFQATT and CDR2 SNEGSKA (reference sequence). The germline V and J ends were trimmed by 3 bases and 3 bases, with 9 bases remaining between them. The CDR3 protein is CSASTLDYNEQFF. The CDR3 nucleotides read TGCAGTGCTAGCACCCTGGACTACAATGAGCAGTTCTTC.

In its sample, this clonotype was seen a few times. The gene calls are TRBV2 and TRBJ2-7; TRBD1 agrees at 9 bases. The CDR3 loop spans 13 amino acids. V shed 5 bases and J 4 bases; nucleotides not matched to a gene: 3. Germline lookup yields CDR1 SNHLY and CDR2 FYNNEI. The CDR3 DNA reads TGTGCCAGCAGTCTGGACAGGGGTTACGAGCAGTACTTC. Amino acid sequence: CASSLDRGYEQYF.

The rearrangement joins TRBV4-1 to TRBJ2-7; D might be TRBD2 (5 bases). The CDR3 sequence is 14 residues long. Trimming cost V 1 base and J 5 bases, with 12 bases left between them. Per the germline V gene, CDR1 is MGHRA and CDR2 is YSYEKL. The CDR3 DNA follows: TGCGCCAGCAGCCAAGTAGAGGAGGTCCACGAGCAGTACTTC. Protein sequence: CASSQVEEVHEQYF.